Listed here is a single T cell receptor (beta chain). This clonotype was observed many times. Its antigen has not been determined. Base qualities are not at hand, and no much larger clone is one base apart. This entry belongs to a study of regulatory T cells in long-lasting Graves disease (dated by TCRdb to the early 2020s). In the study overall: Patients with newly diagnosed Graves' disease had been on antithyroid drugs for under 3 months. A total of around 35 samples underwent TCR sequencing: about 13 from persistent and some 20 from newly diagnosed Graves' disease patients. The study was conducted in China and was registered as a clinical trial. Peripheral blood TCR sequencing and RNA sequencing compared persistent Graves' disease patients with newly diagnosed Graves' disease patients.

This sample's time point label indicates: newly diagnosed GD, antithyroid drugs for less than 3 months. RNA was extracted from PBMCs in TRIzol for both TCR sequencing and RNA sequencing. Graves' disease was diagnosed according to American Thyroid Association guidelines. The patients came from an endocrinology department in Xi'an, China. Each patient gave 7 to 9.5 milliliters of peripheral blood, collected in an EDTA anticoagulant tube. Ficoll Paque Plus density gradient separation was used to isolate PBMCs, and no additional T cell sorting was done. An Agilent 2100 Bioanalyzer and agarose gel were used to check RNA quality, and a NanoDrop 2000 was used to measure RNA concentration. On the study overall, not on this receptor specifically: Persistent patients shared more public clonotypes among themselves (around 2,700) than newly diagnosed patients did (approximately 970). Only peripheral blood was studied, because thyroid tissue, the primary lesion, was inaccessible. TRBV28, TRBJ1-2 and TRBJ2-5 were preferentially used in persistent disease, while TRBV20-1 and TRBJ2-1 were favored in newly diagnosed disease. The authors noted that the small sample size was a limitation that may lower accuracy. Only the TCR beta chain was sequenced and analyzed. Compared with newly diagnosed patients, persistent Graves' disease patients had lower TCR Shannon entropy and fewer highly expanded clones, which suggests clonal expansion.

Preparation of the library involved multiplex PCR. Sequencing used an Illumina HiSeq 4000. CDR3 regions were amplified by Arm-PCR with iRepertoire HTBI primers to construct TCR beta libraries. Gel purification was performed on PCR products prior to sequencing. The source study handled its data this way. A total of fewer than 65 TRBV and approximately 15 TRBJ segments were identified across samples and were used for gene usage analysis of CDR3 amino acid clonotypes. COPE and FqMerger were used to merge the filtered high-quality paired reads into contigs. BLAST was used to align contigs to the IMGT TRBV, TRBD and TRBJ reference genes, and CDR3 was defined following IMGT. Highly expanded clones were defined as clonotypes with a frequency above 0.1%. Shannon entropy was used to measure repertoire diversity, and the Gini coefficient was used to measure V-J evenness. A clonotype was considered public if more than one individual shared it. Using fastp trimming at Q25 and MiXCR clonotype assembly, TCRdb reanalyzed the public sequencing data and kept in-frame beta chains. Each CDR3 protein appears once, grouped with its most common genes and DNA. TCRdb, not the original authors, processed these V and J calls. Recorded for this sample are approximately 400,000 distinct CDR3 sequences; about 16% of them occurred a single time. The top ten hold approximately 15% of the sample.

The CDR3 measures 15 amino acids from cysteine to phenylalanine. Left in the record is the CDR3 DNA by itself, 45 bases read in frame from the first base. Here V drops 6 bases and J drops 1 base, and the junction holds 8 bases not matched to any gene. As encoded in the germline V gene, CDR1 is WSHSY while CDR2 is SAAADI. This sample was shared with a second study, whose subject was T cells in Graves' hyperthyroidism and ophthalmopathy. In that second paper, the authors write: Graves' hyperthyroidism was defined as stable when no progression to ophthalmopathy occurred over 18 months of follow-up. The hyperthyroidism patients were between 18 and 65 years old and newly diagnosed, with a disease duration of less than 2 months. Any patient with an uncontrolled infection, another autoimmune disease, pregnancy or lactation was excluded. Diagnoses relied on clinical symptoms, serum thyroxine and TRAb, thyroid ultrasound and orbital computed tomography. The first round of RT-PCR for the TCR CDR3 was performed with the HTBI primer set and the Qiagen OneStep RT-PCR kit. Most expanded thyroid clonotypes (frequency above 0.001) were also detected in blood, suggesting blood repertoires may reflect thyroid immune responses. A model built on a 13 V-J signature distinguished ophthalmopathy from stable hyperthyroidism, reaching about 88% sensitivity and about 81% specificity in cross-validation and 80%/75% in testing. During validation, the model predicted progression to ophthalmopathy a median of about 6.3 months ahead of onset, with more than 60% sensitivity and 72.22% specificity. A discovery cohort of approximately 100 patients, about 40 with Graves' ophthalmopathy and 57 with stable Graves' hyperthyroidism, was used to find distinguishing TCR V-J signatures. An independent validation cohort of around 19 hyperthyroidism patients and 15 or so patients who later progressed to ophthalmopathy tested prospective prediction of ophthalmopathy. For training and testing, the 100 or so patients in the discovery cohort were randomly divided in a 7:3 ratio. In more than 5 Graves' hyperthyroidism patients, the study also compared T-cell repertoires from thyroid tissue with T-cell repertoires from blood. Once sampling was done, hyperthyroidism patients were given methimazole at a starting dose of 30 mg daily, whereas ophthalmopathy patients were given high-dose intravenous methylprednisolone. Libraries were constructed in a second round of multiplex PCR, after which size selection and purification were performed. The libraries were sequenced on an Illumina HiSeq2000 using paired-end 100 bp reads. SOAPnuke was used to process the raw data, removing reads that contained adapters or uncalled bases, had a mean Phred below 15, or lacked an exact match to the constant primer or identifier. COPE v1.2.5 was used to merge high-quality paired reads, and clonotypes were defined as unique nucleotide sequences. MiTCR v1.1 was used to align the clonotypes against IMGT TRBV, TRBD and TRBJ reference segments. Only V-J combinations with frequency above 0.0001, covering 98% to 99.2% of repertoires, were analysed. A TCS score was defined as the ratio of F50 (clonal expansion) to E x V (chaos), with BLOSUM62-based TCRdist applied between CDR3 peptides within each V-J. Welch's t-statistics and random forest reduced around 510 V-J features to 10 to 15, which were used in a naive Bayes classifier (R e1071). Sample size was not statistically predetermined, and investigators were not blinded to group allocation. The paper describes TCR Vbeta CDR3 sequencing of roughly 130 peripheral blood samples, made up of 43 ophthalmopathy patients, over 70 hyperthyroidism patients and approximately 17 progressor patients.

This chain joins TRBV10-2 to TRBJ1-1; TRBD1 fits 7 bases in the junction. The TCR comes from a woman younger than 45 with Graves disease. Donor details come from another sample of the same person, matched by shared clones. Sequenced material: peripheral blood mononuclear cells (PBMCs), taken at new diagnosis, from a patient treated with antithyroid drugs. The CDR3 region has the sequence CASSATGLGNTEAFF. The base sequence is TGCGCCAGCAGCGCGACAGGGTTAGGGAACACTGAAGCTTTCTTT.